A single sample is the source of the 22 T cell receptor beta chains below, sequenced in a study of OX40 agonist ivuxolimab in advanced cancers. The protocol was immunoSEQ multiplex PCR, while the TCRdb copy is restricted to in-frame clones and leaves out a portion. The profile shows tens of thousands of clones, around 90% of them singletons. The sequencing here drew on CD4+ or CD8+ T cells sorted from blood, taken in a trial of the OX40 agonist ivuxolimab. The receptors shown here come from an adult with an advanced solid tumor such as melanoma, head and neck, liver or kidney cancer.

This chain uses TRBV10-2 with TRBJ1-3, with 7 bases that match TRBD1. Per the germline V gene, CDR1 is WSHSY and CDR2 is SAAADI. V was pared by 9 bases and J by 0 bases, with 2 bases of the junction left unmatched. CDR3 length equals 13 residues. The CDR3, as DNA: TGCGCCAGTTGGACAGGCTCTGGAAACACCATATATTTT. It encodes CASWTGSGNTIYF.

The rearrangement joins TRBV5-6 to TRBJ2-1, with a weak D call TRBD1 (5 bases). V was cut by 1 base and J by 5 bases, with 7 bases left in between. CDR3 length: 13 residues. Germline V gene lookup returns CDR1 SGHDT and CDR2 YYEEEE. CDR3 coding DNA: TGTGCCAGCAGCTTGAGACAGAACAATGAGCAGTTCTTC. Translated: CASSLRQNNEQFF.

This rearrangement joins TRBV5-6 to TRBJ1-5; tentative D call: TRBD1 (5 bases). Germline values: CDR1 SGHDT, CDR2 YYEEEE. The V end lost 0 bases, the J end lost 6 bases, and 16 bases lay between the germline ends. The CDR3 sequence is 16 residues long. CDR3 sequence (DNA): TGTGCCAGCAGCTTGGCCGGTAAAGGGGAGGGTCAGCCCCAGCATTTT. Its protein is CASSLAGKGEGQPQHF.

This chain uses TRBV9 with TRBJ2-7; TRBD2 might be the D (7 bases). CDR1 and CDR2 (germline): SGDLS, YYNGEE. The CDR3 length is 15 residues. Trimming shortened V by 3 bases and J by 0 bases, and 13 bases separated the two germline ends. The CDR3 coding sequence is TGTGCCAGCAGCGAGGGGGGGATCAACTCCTACGAGCAGTACTTC. It translates to CASSEGGINSYEQYF.

V usage is TRBV13 and J usage is TRBJ2-7, with TRBD2 matching over 13 bases. Germline loops: CDR1 PRHDT, CDR2 FYEKMQ (reference sequence). The ends lost 5 bases at V and 1 base at J; junction bases unmatched: 11. This CDR3 comprises 18 residues. Here the CDR3 reads CASSPQGLAGVRSYEQYF. The CDR3 DNA sequence: TGTGCCAGCAGCCCCCAAGGACTAGCGGGAGTACGATCCTACGAGCAGTACTTC.

The chain is built from TRBV27 and TRBJ2-1; possible D gene TRBD1, 5 bases. Per germline, CDR1 MNHEY and CDR2 SMNVEV (reference sequence). This CDR3 is 13 amino acids long. V was pared by 10 bases and J by 5 bases, with 15 bases between. The CDR3 protein is CAIRAGQDNEQFF. Here the CDR3 DNA reads TGTGCCATCCGGGCAGGGCAGGACAATGAGCAGTTCTTC.

The chain carries TRBV11-3 and TRBJ2-5; the D gene is possibly TRBD2 (6 bases). The germline gives CDR1 SGHNT, CDR2 YENEEA. The CDR3 loop spans 16 amino acids. V lost 2 bases and J lost 2, with 15 bases in between. CDR3 bases: TGTGCCAGCAGCTTATTCACGCGGGACGCTCAAGAGACCCAGTACTTC. Its translation: CASSLFTRDAQETQYF.

V usage is TRBV5-1 and J usage is TRBJ2-2; no reliable D call. Germline CDR1 reads SGHRS; CDR2 reads YFSETQ. The CDR3 spans 12 residues. V lost 7 bases and J 6 bases, leaving 10 bases between the germline ends. Written as DNA, the CDR3 is TGCGCCAGCCTTCGGGTCCCCGGGGAGCTGTTTTTT. It codes for CASLRVPGELFF.

The chain recombines TRBV30 with TRBJ1-2, with TRBD1 as a possible D gene (5 bases). The CDR3 extends over 12 amino acids. Germline CDR1 reads GTSNPN; CDR2 reads SVGIG (reference sequence). Between the trimmed V and J ends, which lost 3 bases and 7 bases, there was a span of 12 bases. The CDR3 region is CAWSGGHGGYTF. The CDR3 bases are TGTGCCTGGAGCGGGGGTCACGGTGGCTACACCTTC.

CDR3 sequence: CASSYSSSGIVEQYF. In DNA, the CDR3 is TGTGCCAGCAGTTACTCGTCTAGCGGGATAGTTGAGCAGTACTTC. The chain recombines TRBV6-5 with TRBJ2-7; 9 bases are a match to TRBD2. The CDR3 is 15 amino acids. V shed 0 bases, J shed 7 bases, and the junction held 7 bases outside the gene matches. Per germline, CDR1 MNHEY and CDR2 SVGAGI.

V usage is TRBV9 and J usage is TRBJ1-1; 11 bases map to TRBD1. Unmatched junction bases numbered 4, after V lost 0 bases and J lost 6 bases. Germline loops: CDR1 SGDLS, CDR2 YYNGEE. The CDR3 covers 15 residues. The CDR3 nucleotides are TGTGCCAGCAGCGTAGCAGGACAGGGGGCTTCTGAAGCTTTCTTT. As protein: CASSVAGQGASEAFF. Filled out from reference TRBV9 and TRBJ1-1, the complete variable domain reads DSGVTQTPKHLITATGQRVTLRCSPRSGDLSVYWYQQSLDQGLQFLIQYYNGEERAKGNILERFSAQQFPDLHSELNLSSLELGDSALYFCASSVAGQGASEAFFGQGTRLTVV.

This chain joins TRBV19 and TRBJ1-1; D possibly corresponds to TRBD1 (5 bases). Trimming removed 7 bases from V and 3 bases from J, with 18 bases in between. The CDR3 runs to 15 residues. CDR1 and CDR2 (germline): LNHDA, SQIVND (reference sequence). In nucleotides, the CDR3 is TGTGCCAGTACGGTGGGGACGAGGTCCCACACTGAAGCTTTCTTT. Its protein is CASTVGTRSHTEAFF.

The V gene is TRBV7-2, the J gene TRBJ2-7; TRBD1 is a possible D gene (5 bases). The CDR3 is made up of 13 amino acids. V lost 4 bases and J 3 bases, leaving 10 bases between the germline ends. Germline CDR1 is SGHTA and CDR2 is FQGNSA. The CDR3 coding sequence is TGTGCCAGCAGCTCCTCTCAGGGCTACGAGCAGTACTTC. Translated, it gives CASSSSQGYEQYF. Looking up the rest from reference TRBV7-2 and TRBJ2-7 gives the full variable domain: GAGVSQSPSNKVTEKGKDVELRCDPISGHTALYWYRQSLGQGLEFLIYFQGNSAPDKSGLPSDRFSAERTGGSVSTLTIQRTQQEDSAVYLCASSSSQGYEQYFGPGTRLTVT.

This chain connects TRBV7-9 to TRBJ1-4, with unresolved D. Trimming removed 5 bases at V and 8 bases at J, with 18 bases between. The CDR3 is 15 residues long. Per the germline V gene, CDR1 is SEHNR and CDR2 is FQNEAQ (reference sequence). The CDR3 nucleotides are TGTGCCAGCAGCCATAAAGGAACGTCCGGGGAAAAACTGTTTTTT. It encodes CASSHKGTSGEKLFF.

The DNA of the CDR3 is TGTGCCACCAGCAGAGAGAACTCAGGGGGCACTGAAGCTTTCTTT. It translates to CATSRENSGGTEAFF. The chain links TRBV15 to TRBJ1-1; 7 bases agree with TRBD1. The V gene's germline CDR1 is LNHNV and CDR2 YYDKDF (reference sequence). CDR3 length equals 15 residues. After removal of 0 bases from V and 4 bases from J, the junction contained 5 bases not matched to a gene.

The rearrangement joins TRBV4-3 to TRBJ2-1, with TRBD2 identical over 10 bases. With V trimmed by 4 bases and J by 6 bases, 6 bases remained unmatched. The germline V gene has CDR1 LGHNA and CDR2 YSLEER. The CDR3 has 15 amino acids. CDR3 residues: CASSPGTSVGNEQFF. The CDR3 DNA follows: TGCGCCAGCAGCCCCGGGACTAGCGTGGGCAATGAGCAGTTCTTC.

This clone was seen a few times. This chain links TRBV7-9 with TRBJ2-2; TRBD2 matches at 9 bases. V gave up 3 bases and J gave up 6 bases; unmatched junction bases: 2. Germline V gene lookup returns CDR1 SEHNR and CDR2 FQNEAQ (reference sequence). The CDR3 has 14 residues. CDR3 nucleotides: TGTGCCAGCAGCTTGGGACTAGCCGCCGGGGAGCTGTTTTTT. Its protein product is CASSLGLAAGELFF.

J is TRBJ2-5 and V is TRBV28, with D perhaps TRBD2 (5 bases). V lost 5 bases, J lost 8 bases, and 12 bases lay in between. The CDR3 length is 12 residues. Per the germline V gene, CDR1 is MDHEN and CDR2 is SYDVKM. The chain's CDR3 is CASSPPRGTQYF. The CDR3 DNA is TGTGCCAGCAGTCCCCCTCGGGGAACCCAGTACTTC.

The chain recombines TRBV6-5 with TRBJ1-2, with a weak D call TRBD1 (5 bases). The germline V gene has CDR1 MNHEY and CDR2 SVGAGI. The germline V and J ends were trimmed by 2 bases and 1 base, with 8 bases remaining between them. The CDR3 length is 14 residues. The CDR3 nucleotides are TGTGCCAGCAGTTACCGGGACCGTAACTATGGCTACACCTTC. It yields the protein CASSYRDRNYGYTF.

This chain uses TRBV6-5 with TRBJ1-1; no definite D call. V was pared by 10 bases and J by 1 base, with 10 bases between. Germline CDR1 reads MNHEY; CDR2 reads SVGAGI. This CDR3 spans 12 amino acids. CDR3 bases: TGTGCCACCCGACGGCCGAACACTGAAGCTTTCTTT. As protein: CATRRPNTEAFF.

The V and J genes are TRBV4-1 and TRBJ2-1, with 7 bases fitting TRBD1. V dropped 4 bases and J dropped 0; count of bases not matched to a gene: 3. This CDR3 comprises 15 residues. CDR1 and CDR2 (germline): MGHRA, YSYEKL. The CDR3 loop is CASSRGDSSYNEQFF. For the CDR3, the DNA is TGCGCCAGCAGCCGTGGGGACAGCTCCTACAATGAGCAGTTCTTC.

This chain uses TRBV30 with TRBJ2-4; possibly TRBD1 for D (5 bases). The CDR3 consists of 13 residues. Trimming pared 0 bases from V and 11 bases from J, leaving 14 bases between. In germline, CDR1 is GTSNPN, CDR2 SVGIG (reference sequence). CDR3: CAWSVPRTWFQYF. For the CDR3, the DNA is TGTGCCTGGAGTGTGCCGAGGACATGGTTTCAGTACTTC.